The 5 T cell receptor beta chains given below trace back to one sample, sequenced in a study of shared clonotypes between healthy human individuals. The data were produced by immunoSEQ multiplex PCR, yet TCRdb's version contains in-frame clones alone and is incomplete. In the table there are about 680,000 clones, about 92% of which are singletons. Terminally differentiated effector memory CD45RA+ cells were left out of the naive CD8 fraction, which was CD45RO-negative and positively selected for CCR7. The sequenced sample was naive CD8+ T cells sorted from blood. These receptors were obtained from a man aged 30 to 45 in good health.

The chain uses TRBV6-5 and TRBJ2-7, with 11 bases that match TRBD2. This CDR3 comprises 15 residues. Germline values: CDR1 MNHEY, CDR2 SVGAGI. The V gene end was trimmed by 5 bases and the J gene end by 3 bases; junction bases not matched to a gene: 6. CDR3 sequence: CASSTGLADIYEQYF. The CDR3 region has the DNA TGTGCCAGCAGTACGGGACTAGCGGACATCTACGAGCAGTACTTC.

Points on this clone: A single base separates this from a much larger clone, so it may be a read error. The gene calls are TRBV27 and TRBJ2-5, with 8 positions matching TRBD1. The J call may not be correct, given that the DNA end is closer to TRBJ2-7. CDR1 and CDR2 (germline): MNHEY, SMNVEV (reference sequence). The CDR3 totals 13 residues. Here the CDR3 DNA reads TGTGCCAGCAGTTCGGGACAGGACTACGAGCAGTACTTC. This codes for CASSSGQDYEQYF.

The chain links TRBV28 to TRBJ2-5; 11 bases match TRBD1. Germline V lookup: CDR1 MDHEN, CDR2 SYDVKM. This CDR3 is 15 amino acids long. The J segment lost 3 bases and the V segment lost 5 bases, leaving 5 bases of the junction unmatched. The CDR3 nucleotides are TGTGCCAGCAGTCGGACAGGGGGCTTGGAAGAGACCCAGTACTTC. It yields the protein CASSRTGGLEETQYF.

V and J are TRBV27 and TRBJ2-5; the D call may be TRBD1 or TRBD2 (5 bases each). Germline lookup yields CDR1 MNHEY and CDR2 SMNVEV (reference sequence). Trimming left V 7 bases short and J 10 bases short, with 22 bases between. The CDR3 runs 14 residues. The CDR3 DNA is TGTGCCAGCAAGACTCTTGGGGCTCCCGAGGGCCAGTACTTC. Protein sequence: CASKTLGAPEGQYF.

V and J are TRBV21-1 and TRBJ2-7; TRBD1, the table's D call, was not compared with the DNA. TRBV21-1 is an annotated pseudogene. This CDR3 is 13 amino acids long. CDR3 residues: CASIRTGLYEQYF. CDR3 in DNA: TGTGCCAGCATTCGGACAGGTCTCTACGAGCAGTACTTC.